This record covers a single T cell receptor beta chain. HIV-positive participants all received treatment in the United States. Assay version v3.0 of immunoSEQ was used, and it was run at survey level. The data were produced by immunoSEQ multiplex PCR, yet TCRdb's version contains in-frame clones alone and is incomplete. The sample records fewer than 30,000 clones, roughly 80% being singletons. This entry belongs to a study of long-term antiretroviral therapy in people with HIV. V was pared by 3 bases and J by 6 bases, with 12 bases between. The CDR3 covers 14 residues. Germline CDR1 MDHEN, CDR2 SYDVKM.

The chain joins TRBV28 to TRBJ2-1, with D perhaps TRBD2 (6 bases). This receptor was identified in a man younger than 40 with HIV. The sample was unsorted PBMCs, taken 0.7 years before starting antiretroviral therapy. CDR3 amino acids: CASSFPGAVNEQFF. The CDR3 region has the DNA TGTGCCAGCAGTTTTCCGGGAGCCGTCAATGAGCAGTTCTTC.